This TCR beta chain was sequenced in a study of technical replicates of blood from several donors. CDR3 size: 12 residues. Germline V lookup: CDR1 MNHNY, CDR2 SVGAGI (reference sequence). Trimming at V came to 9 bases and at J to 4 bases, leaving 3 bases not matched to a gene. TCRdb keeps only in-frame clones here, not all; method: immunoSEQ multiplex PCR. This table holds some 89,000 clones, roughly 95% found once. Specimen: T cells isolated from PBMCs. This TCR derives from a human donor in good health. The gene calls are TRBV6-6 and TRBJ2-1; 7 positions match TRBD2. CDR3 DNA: TGTGCCAGTCGGGAGGCTTACAATGAGCAGTTCTTC. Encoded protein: CASREAYNEQFF.